This TCR beta chain was identified in a study of blood T cells in healthy people across ages. V lost 0 bases and J lost 0, with 8 bases in between. The CDR3 is made up of 15 amino acids. Looked up from germline, CDR1 is SGDLS and CDR2 is YYNGEE. This clonotype has just a few counts. The antigen remains undetermined. Study results and limitations: Among T cells, TCR beta diversity per million cells dropped roughly linearly as age rose.

Then a second PCR, running about 6 to 12 cycles, was carried out with a sample-barcoded 5' primer and a J-beta primer mix. TCRdb fed the 5' RACE reads into MiXCR, producing one record per CDR3 protein. The table records about 800,000 distinct CDR3 sequences, more than 20% of them present only once. The sample also formed part of further work on T cells of mothers and their children. As that study records: Donors were a few healthy Caucasian mothers and their six children. Researchers report slightly higher, though non-significant, overlap in related mother-child pairs than in unrelated pairs.

The V gene is TRBV9, the J gene TRBJ2-3; D uncertain. The sequence was collected from a boy younger than 18 in good health. The specimen sequenced was blood. The CDR3 sequence is CASSVAEFSTDTQYF. In DNA form, the CDR3 reads TGTGCCAGCAGCGTAGCGGAGTTTAGCACAGATACGCAGTATTTT. The full variable domain, rest sourced from reference TRBV9 and TRBJ2-3, is DSGVTQTPKHLITATGQRVTLRCSPRSGDLSVYWYQQSLDQGLQFLIQYYNGEERAKGNILERFSAQQFPDLHSELNLSSLELGDSALYFCASSVAEFSTDTQYFGPGTRLTVL.